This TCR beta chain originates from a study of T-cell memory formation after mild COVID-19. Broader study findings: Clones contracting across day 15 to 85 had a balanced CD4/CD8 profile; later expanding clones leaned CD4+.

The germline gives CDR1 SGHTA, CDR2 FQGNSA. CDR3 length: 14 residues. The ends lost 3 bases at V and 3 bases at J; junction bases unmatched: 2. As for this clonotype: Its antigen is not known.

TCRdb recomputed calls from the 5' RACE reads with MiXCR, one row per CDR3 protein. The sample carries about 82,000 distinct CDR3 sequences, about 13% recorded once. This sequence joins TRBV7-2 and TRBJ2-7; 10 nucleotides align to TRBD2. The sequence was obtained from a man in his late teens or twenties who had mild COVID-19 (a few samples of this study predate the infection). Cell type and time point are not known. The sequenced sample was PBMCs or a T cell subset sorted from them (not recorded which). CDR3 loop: CASSFGTSDYEQYF. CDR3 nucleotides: TGTGCCAGCAGCTTTGGGACTAGCGACTACGAGCAGTACTTC.